This T cell receptor beta chain emerged from a study of blood T cell repertoires in COVID-19. Only in-frame clones appear in the TCRdb table, and some are missing; sequencing was by immunoSEQ multiplex PCR. Of 250,000 to 300,000 clones listed, approximately 88% were seen once; the top ten hold about a tenth. CDR1 KGHDR and CDR2 SFDVKD come from the germline V gene. The CDR3 extends over 15 amino acids. J was trimmed by 4 bases and V by 5 bases; bases with no gene match: 9. What was sequenced was peripheral blood. The sequence derives from a woman between 65 and 79 years old with COVID-19, enrolled during active disease. The chain recombines TRBV24-1 with TRBJ1-2; 7 positions match TRBD1. This chain's CDR3 is CATSGWLTGTYGYTF. The DNA for the CDR3 is TGTGCCACCAGTGGTTGGCTGACAGGGACCTATGGCTACACCTTC.